This entry concerns a single TCR beta chain. Its antigen is unknown. Germline values: CDR1 SGHTA, CDR2 FQGNSA. The CDR3 is 16 amino acids. J lost 4 bases, V lost 4 bases, and 11 bases had no gene match. Template-switching 5'RACE yielded the TCR cDNA; a universal primer site and UMIs were added in the process. TCRdb fed the 5' RACE reads into MiXCR, producing one record per CDR3 protein. The data show 400,000 to 450,000 distinct CDR3 sequences, with over 15% seen just once and roughly a sixth held by the top ten. These data come from a study of T cells after yellow fever vaccination. Findings of the study overall: Abundant clonotypes (contaminants from the bulk population) could be present in FACS-sorted repertoires. Relatively few clonotypes were ones that appeared in both CD4 and CD8 compartments.

The clonotype comes from a young man who received the YFV17D yellow fever vaccine. Here the sequenced sample was PBMCs, taken before the yellow fever booster vaccination. This chain links TRBV7-2 with TRBJ2-3, with 7 bases identical to TRBD2. The CDR3 DNA reads as TGTGCCAGCAGCTCCCCCTTAGCGGGTGTGGCAGATACGCAGTATTTT. Encoded protein: CASSSPLAGVADTQYF.